The rows below give T cell receptor beta chains drawn from one sample of a study of T cells in localized non-small cell lung cancer. This table comes from immunoSEQ multiplex PCR, and its TCRdb copy is limited to in-frame clones, with some not included. The table has 23,000 or so clones, 88% seen once. The starting material was peripheral blood mononuclear cells, obtained before any cancer treatment. These receptors were taken from a woman aged 35-75 years with stage III lung adenocarcinoma. Both conserved end residues are part of each CDR3. Fields, in order: CDR3 protein, CDR3 DNA, clone size, V gene, J gene, D gene. D genes are given only for firm matches. The size entry is marked missing in some rows and otherwise reads once, few, many or a size class.

cdr3_aa: CASSLEGFQPQHF; cdr3_nt: TGTGCCAGCAGCCTGGAGGGTTTTCAGCCCCAGCATTTT; clone_size: NA; v_call: TRBV7-2; j_call: TRBJ1-5; d_call: NA
cdr3_aa: CASSGRTGVRETQYF; cdr3_nt: TGTGCCAGCAGTGGGAGGACAGGGGTACGAGAGACCCAGTACTTC; clone_size: NA; v_call: TRBV25-1; j_call: TRBJ2-5; d_call: TRBD1
cdr3_aa: CASRNFYEQYF; cdr3_nt: TGTGCCAGCAGGAACTTTTACGAGCAGTACTTC; clone_size: once; v_call: TRBV2; j_call: TRBJ2-7; d_call: NA
cdr3_aa: CAISGYRGRDYGYTF; cdr3_nt: TGTGCCATCAGTGGATACAGGGGTCGGGACTATGGCTACACCTTC; clone_size: NA; v_call: TRBV10-3; j_call: TRBJ1-2; d_call: TRBD1
cdr3_aa: CASSVLENTEAFF; cdr3_nt: TGTGCCAGCAGTGTTTTGGAGAACACTGAAGCTTTCTTT; clone_size: NA; v_call: TRBV2; j_call: TRBJ1-1; d_call: NA
cdr3_aa: CASSVLGGAGAGELFF; cdr3_nt: TGTGCCAGCAGTGTCCTCGGGGGGGCCGGAGCCGGGGAGCTGTTTTTT; clone_size: NA; v_call: TRBV2; j_call: TRBJ2-2; d_call: TRBD2
cdr3_aa: CASSVGTGSQPQHF; cdr3_nt: TGTGCCAGCAGCGTCGGGACAGGCTCACAGCCCCAGCATTTT; clone_size: NA; v_call: TRBV9; j_call: TRBJ1-5; d_call: TRBD1
cdr3_aa: CSVEGSGIQETQYF; cdr3_nt: TGCAGCGTTGAAGGTAGCGGGATTCAAGAGACCCAGTACTTC; clone_size: NA; v_call: TRBV29-1; j_call: TRBJ2-5; d_call: TRBD2
cdr3_aa: CASRVRKEEKLFF; cdr3_nt: TGTGCCAGCCGGGTACGTAAAGAGGAAAAACTGTTTTTT; clone_size: NA; v_call: TRBV6-6; j_call: TRBJ1-4; d_call: NA
cdr3_aa: CASSYLADRANTGELFF; cdr3_nt: TGTGCCAGCAGCTATCTGGCGGACAGGGCGAACACCGGGGAGCTGTTTTTT; clone_size: NA; v_call: TRBV7-9; j_call: TRBJ2-2; d_call: TRBD1
cdr3_aa: CASGSGSSADTQYF; cdr3_nt: TGTGCCAGCGGTAGCGGGAGTAGCGCAGATACGCAGTATTTT; clone_size: NA; v_call: TRBV11-3; j_call: TRBJ2-3; d_call: TRBD2
cdr3_aa: CASSVDAGHPYEQYF; cdr3_nt: TGTGCCAGCAGCGTAGATGCGGGACATCCCTACGAGCAGTACTTC; clone_size: NA; v_call: TRBV9; j_call: TRBJ2-7; d_call: NA
cdr3_aa: CASAGTSGSVQYF; cdr3_nt: TGTGCCAGCGCCGGTACTAGCGGGAGTGTGCAGTACTTC; clone_size: NA; v_call: TRBV6-1; j_call: TRBJ2-7; d_call: TRBD2
cdr3_aa: CASSLLKGGTQYF; cdr3_nt: TGTGCCAGCAGCTTATTGAAAGGAGGGACCCAGTACTTC; clone_size: NA; v_call: TRBV7-3; j_call: TRBJ2-5; d_call: NA
cdr3_aa: CASSFAILDTQYF; cdr3_nt: TGTGCCAGCAGTTTTGCTATACTAGATACGCAGTATTTT; clone_size: NA; v_call: TRBV27; j_call: TRBJ2-3; d_call: NA
cdr3_aa: CASTKVMARSSYNEQFF; cdr3_nt: TGTGCCAGCACCAAAGTTATGGCTCGGAGCTCCTACAATGAGCAGTTCTTC; clone_size: NA; v_call: TRBV21-1; j_call: TRBJ2-1; d_call: NA
cdr3_aa: CASTPAGAPYEQYF; cdr3_nt: TGTGCCAGTACCCCAGCGGGAGCCCCCTACGAGCAGTACTTC; clone_size: few; v_call: TRBV19; j_call: TRBJ2-7; d_call: TRBD2
cdr3_aa: CASSSGGAENYGYTF; cdr3_nt: TGTGCCAGCAGCTCAGGGGGAGCGGAGAACTATGGCTACACCTTC; clone_size: NA; v_call: TRBV7-2; j_call: TRBJ1-2; d_call: TRBD1
cdr3_aa: CASSLGTGGSNQPQHF; cdr3_nt: TGTGCCAGCTCACTCGGGACAGGAGGAAGCAATCAGCCCCAGCATTTT; clone_size: NA; v_call: TRBV18; j_call: TRBJ1-5; d_call: TRBD1
cdr3_aa: CASSLATGNTIYF; cdr3_nt: TGTGCCAGCAGCCTAGCGACTGGAAACACCATATATTTT; clone_size: NA; v_call: TRBV7-9; j_call: TRBJ1-3; d_call: NA
cdr3_aa: CASSKGHNQPQHF; cdr3_nt: TGCGCCAGCAGCAAGGGACACAATCAGCCCCAGCATTTT; clone_size: NA; v_call: TRBV4-1; j_call: TRBJ1-5; d_call: NA
cdr3_aa: CAWSPPGNSPLHF; cdr3_nt: TGTGCCTGGAGTCCCCCTGGGAATTCACCCCTCCACTTT; clone_size: NA; v_call: TRBV30; j_call: TRBJ1-6; d_call: NA
cdr3_aa: CASSSARGGSPLHF; cdr3_nt: TGTGCCAGCAGTTCTGCGAGGGGTGGGTCACCCCTCCACTTT; clone_size: few; v_call: TRBV27; j_call: TRBJ1-6; d_call: NA
cdr3_aa: CASSLDDSGYTF; cdr3_nt: TGCGCCAGCAGCTTGGACGACTCGGGCTACACCTTC; clone_size: NA; v_call: TRBV5-1; j_call: TRBJ1-2; d_call: NA
cdr3_aa: CASSRDVRKNTEAFF; cdr3_nt: TGCGCCAGCAGCAGGGACGTACGGAAGAACACTGAAGCTTTCTTT; clone_size: NA; v_call: TRBV5-1; j_call: TRBJ1-1; d_call: NA
cdr3_aa: CASSHGFSGTAGELFF; cdr3_nt: TGCGCCAGCAGCCATGGCTTTAGCGGGACGGCCGGGGAGCTGTTTTTT; clone_size: NA; v_call: TRBV4-1; j_call: TRBJ2-2; d_call: TRBD2
cdr3_aa: CASSLLDRDGYTF; cdr3_nt: TGTGCCAGCAGCCTCCTGGACCGAGATGGCTACACCTTC; clone_size: NA; v_call: TRBV7-9; j_call: TRBJ1-2; d_call: NA
cdr3_aa: CAIGGGNYGYTF; cdr3_nt: TGTGCGATCGGGGGGGGTAACTATGGCTACACCTTC; clone_size: NA; v_call: TRBV10-3; j_call: TRBJ1-2; d_call: NA
cdr3_aa: CASRPGTTARGEKLFF; cdr3_nt: TGTGCCAGCAGGCCCGGGACAACCGCGAGGGGTGAAAAACTGTTTTTT; clone_size: NA; v_call: TRBV2; j_call: TRBJ1-4; d_call: NA
cdr3_aa: CASDERLAPRSTDTQYF; cdr3_nt: TGTGCCAGTGATGAAAGACTAGCCCCCCGATCGACAGATACGCAGTATTTT; clone_size: NA; v_call: TRBV19; j_call: TRBJ2-3; d_call: TRBD2
cdr3_aa: CASSYSWGSNTEAFF; cdr3_nt: TGTGCCAGCAGTTACTCATGGGGCTCGAACACTGAAGCTTTCTTT; clone_size: NA; v_call: TRBV6-5; j_call: TRBJ1-1; d_call: NA